This note documents a single T cell receptor beta chain sequence. Antigen: not known. The data stem from a study of a mutant IDH1 vaccine in newly diagnosed glioma. Study-level information: Eight vaccine doses were administered to patients at weeks 1, 3, 5, 7, 11, 15, 19 and 23. Males made up about 60% and females roughly 40% of treated patients, whose mean age was around 40 years.

V shed 0 bases and J shed 0 bases, with 7 bases lying between them. The CDR3 has 15 amino acids. Germline assignment: CDR1 SGHTS and CDR2 YDEGEE. Time point denoted: week 23, last vaccination. In every dose of vaccine, 300 ug of mutant IDH1 20-mer peptide was given alongside topical imiquimod. TCRdb's table, derived via immunoSEQ multiplex PCR, lists solely in-frame clones and lacks some. The sample carries about 40,000 clones, about 80% recorded once. This rearrangement joins TRBV5-8 to TRBJ1-3; D is uncertain. The receptor was isolated from a man aged 50 or older with glioma. The sequencing here drew on PBMCs, taken from a glioma patient whose treatment included an IDH1 peptide vaccine. Written as DNA, the CDR3 is TGTGCCAGCAGCTTGGCGAACCTCTCTGGAAACACCATATATTTT. Its translation is CASSLANLSGNTIYF. The variable domain in full, completed from reference TRBV5-8 and TRBJ1-3, reads EAGVTQSPTHLIKTRGQQATLRCSPISGHTSVYWYQQALGLGLQFLLWYDEGEERNRGNFPPRFSGRQFPNYSSELNVNALELEDSALYLCASSLANLSGNTIYFGEGSWLTVV.